This T cell receptor (beta chain) was retrieved from a study of cytomegalovirus exposure and HLA in healthy donors. Study results and limitations: TCR sequences were mostly rare, though some public TCRs occurred in many donors. A link between a missense DCLRE1C variant and TCR beta V- and J-gene trimming emerged from a later analysis. Later analysis indicated greater clonal expansion among HLA-associated TCR beta chains than among equally common other chains. It is likely that the observed cluster of highly shared sequence variants was a sequencing artifact.

A multiplex PCR was run with 60 Vbeta primers and 13 Jbeta primers. Using immunoSEQ multiplex PCR, the repertoire was profiled, and TCRdb retains in-frame clones only, with some absent. The sample has around 50,000 clones. V was cut by 5 bases and J by 0 bases, with 7 bases left in between. The CDR3 covers 13 residues. Germline V gives CDR1 MNHNY, CDR2 SVGAGI (reference sequence). Remarks on this clone: Its target is not known.

Sequences were obtained from PBMCs. This TCR was recovered from a male donor in good health and CMV-seropositive. J is TRBJ1-1 and V is TRBV6-6; D not certain. The chain's CDR3 is CASSRQVNTEAFF. As DNA, the CDR3 is TGTGCCAGCAGTAGGCAGGTGAACACTGAAGCTTTCTTT.